These 14 T cell receptor beta chains share one sample of origin, sequenced in a study of blood T cell repertoires in COVID-19 (dated by TCRdb to 2020 to 2022). The receptor library was made with the immunoSEQ multiplex PCR assay. This immuneACCESS table, as held by TCRdb, lists in-frame sequences with V and J called but not all clones. Of the missing ones, under half trace to an unresolved V gene in checked studies; the others have no known cause. This sample is represented by some 46,000 clones; approximately 89% of them were singletons. About 7.3% of the sample is in the top ten clones. The sequenced sample consisted of peripheral blood. Receptors originate from a man between 50 and 59 years old with acute or convalescent COVID-19.

V is TRBV7-2 and J is TRBJ1-6; tentatively, D is TRBD1 (6 bases). V was trimmed by 4 bases and J by 10 bases, leaving 20 bases between them. Germline lookup yields CDR1 SGHTA and CDR2 FQGNSA. This CDR3 has 16 amino acids. The DNA of the CDR3 is TGTGCCAGCAGCTCGCAGGGGACACAGTCCGGCTCACCCCTCCACTTT. Amino acid sequence: CASSSQGTQSGSPLHF.

This rearrangement joins TRBV19 to TRBJ2-6; TRBD1 agrees at 7 bases. CDR3 size: 17 residues. Germline V gives CDR1 LNHDA, CDR2 SQIVND (reference sequence). The V gene end was trimmed by 6 bases and the J gene end by 0 bases; junction bases not matched to a gene: 8. CDR3 residues: CASRPQGVFSGANVLTF. CDR3 coding DNA: TGTGCCAGTAGGCCCCAGGGGGTATTCTCTGGGGCCAACGTCCTGACTTTC.

This clone was found a few times. V and J are TRBV7-9 and TRBJ1-5; tentative D call: TRBD1 (6 bases). The CDR3 runs 16 residues. Trimming stripped 1 base from V and 4 bases from J, with 14 bases between. Per the germline V gene, CDR1 is SEHNR and CDR2 is FQNEAQ (reference sequence). In DNA form, the CDR3 reads TGTGCCAGCAGCTTAGTTATAGGGGGAACAAATCAGCCCCAGCATTTT. Its translation is CASSLVIGGTNQPQHF.

The rearrangement links TRBV20-1 to TRBJ1-1; D is unclear. Deletions cut 3 bases from V and 2 bases from J, with 4 bases between. This CDR3 is 11 amino acids long. Germline V gene data show CDR1 as DFQATT and CDR2 as SNEGSKA (reference sequence). The CDR3 is CSARLNTEAFF. CDR3 bases: TGCAGTGCTAGGCTAAACACTGAAGCTTTCTTT.

This clone was counted only a few times. This chain joins TRBV28 and TRBJ1-5; D perhaps matches TRBD1 (6 bases). V was pared by 7 bases and J by 5 bases, with 12 bases between. CDR1 is MDHEN, CDR2 SYDVKM, per germline. The length of the CDR3 is 13 residues. The CDR3 DNA follows: TGTGCCAGCAACCGACCAGGGGATCAGCCCCAGCATTTT. Amino acids: CASNRPGDQPQHF.

This clone was picked up a small number of times. V gene TRBV10-3 combines with J gene TRBJ1-1, with D perhaps TRBD1 (6 bases). This CDR3 contains 15 residues. Germline V lookup: CDR1 ENHRY, CDR2 SYGVKD. Trimming removed 7 bases from V and 1 base from J, with 16 bases in between. CDR3 DNA sequence: TGTGCCATCAAACGGGCTGCAGGGGCGAACACTGAAGCTTTCTTT. Amino acid sequence: CAIKRAAGANTEAFF.

The V gene is TRBV28, the J gene TRBJ1-4, with D possibly being TRBD1 (5 bases). V lost 6 bases, J lost 14 bases, and 22 bases lay in between. This CDR3 comprises 14 residues. Per the germline V gene, CDR1 is MDHEN and CDR2 is SYDVKM. The CDR3 DNA sequence: TGTGCCAGCAGCCAGCCGAGACCCAGGGCATACCTGTTTTTT. Protein: CASSQPRPRAYLFF.

The chain is built from TRBV5-1 and TRBJ1-1, with D perhaps TRBD1 (5 bases). CDR3 size: 14 residues. Per germline, CDR1 SGHRS and CDR2 YFSETQ. V lost 5 bases and J 1 base, leaving 12 bases between the germline ends. CDR3 amino acids: CASREGTGNTEAFF. As DNA, the CDR3 is TGCGCCAGCAGGGAGGGCACAGGGAACACTGAAGCTTTCTTT.

This chain joins TRBV19 and TRBJ2-7, with D perhaps matching TRBD1 (5 bases). Between the trimmed V and J ends, which lost 5 bases and 2 bases, there was a span of 10 bases. The CDR3 is 13 amino acids. Germline V CDR1 and CDR2: LNHDA, SQIVND (reference sequence). The CDR3 DNA is TGTGCCAGTAGTCGGCAGGGCACCTACGAGCAGTACTTC. Residues: CASSRQGTYEQYF. The full variable domain, with the rest looked up from reference TRBV19 and TRBJ2-7, is DGGITQSPKYLFRKEGQNVTLSCEQNLNHDAMYWYRQDPGQGLRLIYYSQIVNDFQKGDIAEGYSVSREKKESFPLTVTSAQKNPTAFYLCASSRQGTYEQYFGPGTRLTVT.

The chain links TRBV19 to TRBJ1-5; 9 bases map to TRBD1. The CDR3 contains 13 residues. The J segment lost 7 bases and the V segment lost 8 bases, leaving 6 bases of the junction unmatched. CDR1 is LNHDA and CDR2 is SQIVND in the germline V gene (reference sequence). CDR3: CASRDREEQPQHF. Written as DNA, the CDR3 is TGTGCCAGTCGGGACAGGGAGGAGCAGCCCCAGCATTTT.

The rearrangement links TRBV7-2 to TRBJ2-7; TRBD2 matches 7 bases. Germline trimming cut 1 base from V and 1 base from J; bases unmatched to any gene: 4. This CDR3 spans 15 amino acids. CDR1 and CDR2 (germline): SGHTA, FQGNSA. For the CDR3, the DNA is TGTGCCAGCAGCTTAGTGGGCGGGGGTTCCTACGAGCAGTACTTC. It specifies CASSLVGGGSYEQYF.

The V and J genes are TRBV4-3 and TRBJ1-1, with 7 nucleotides matching TRBD1. This CDR3 has 17 residues. The germline V gene encodes CDR1 LGHNA and CDR2 YSLEER. V lost 1 base and J lost 6; bases outside the gene matches: 14. Written as DNA, the CDR3 is TGCGCCAGCAGCCAAGGAGGGACAGTCGCCTTTGACGCTGAAGCTTTCTTT. Protein: CASSQGGTVAFDAEAFF.

The chain recombines TRBV7-8 with TRBJ2-5, with D possibly matching TRBD2 (5 bases). CDR3 length equals 15 residues. V was cut by 2 bases and J by 7 bases, with 17 bases left in between. Per the germline V gene, CDR1 is SGHVS and CDR2 is FQNEAQ. CDR3 in DNA: TGTGCCAGCAGCTTATCGAACAGCGGCCTGGGGACCCAGTACTTC. Translation gives CASSLSNSGLGTQYF.

The chain joins TRBV6-5 to TRBJ1-2, with D tentatively TRBD1 (6 bases). There are 14 residues in the CDR3. Trimming removed 0 bases from V and 4 bases from J, with 9 bases in between. Germline CDR1 and CDR2: MNHEY and SVGAGI. Here the CDR3 reads CASSYSMTGYGYTF. The DNA of the CDR3 is TGTGCCAGCAGTTACTCGATGACAGGCTATGGCTACACCTTC.